The 20 T cell receptor beta chains in this list originate from one sample, sequenced in a study of blood T cell repertoires in COVID-19. TCRdb keeps only in-frame clones here, not all; method: immunoSEQ multiplex PCR. The data contain over 400,000 clones, approximately 85% of them singletons. Sequencing was done on a sample of peripheral blood. The receptors here all came from a human donor in a cohort sampled during active COVID-19.

V gene TRBV7-3 combines with J gene TRBJ2-1; a possible D gene is TRBD1 (5 bases). V dropped 5 bases and J dropped 7 bases, with 15 bases sitting between them. Germline V gene sequence: CDR1 SGHTA, CDR2 FQGTGA. The length of the CDR3 is 14 residues. This CDR3 reads CASSTRGRDNEQFF. CDR3 nucleotides: TGTGCCAGCAGCACCCGTGGCAGGGATAATGAGCAGTTCTTC.

This clone has just a few counts. The V gene is TRBV27, the J gene TRBJ1-1, with 7 bases identical to TRBD1. Germline V gives CDR1 MNHEY, CDR2 SMNVEV (reference sequence). After removal of 6 bases from V and 5 bases from J, the junction contained 6 bases not matched to a gene. The CDR3 has 13 residues. The CDR3 bases are TGTGCCAGCAGGGAGAGACAGGGTACTGAAGCTTTCTTT. Translating it yields CASRERQGTEAFF.

The rearrangement joins TRBV5-6 to TRBJ2-5; TRBD1 agrees at 8 bases. Germline assignment: CDR1 SGHDT and CDR2 YYEEEE. The V gene end was trimmed by 4 bases and the J gene end by 5 bases; junction bases not matched to a gene: 7. The CDR3 loop spans 14 amino acids. DNA for the CDR3: TGTGCCAGCAGCCCGACAGGGGTCGAGGAGACCCAGTACTTC. Its translation: CASSPTGVEETQYF.

V usage is TRBV27 and J usage is TRBJ2-7; D perhaps matches TRBD1 (6 bases). The germline V gene has CDR1 MNHEY and CDR2 SMNVEV (reference sequence). V lost 7 bases and J 6 bases, leaving 16 bases between the germline ends. This CDR3 is 13 amino acids long. DNA of the CDR3: TGTGCCAGCAATCAGGGGTCCTCGACCGAGCAGTACTTC. This encodes CASNQGSSTEQYF.

This clone occurred a few times. Other DNA sequences within the sample encode an identical CDR3. This rearrangement joins TRBV28 to TRBJ2-1; 13 bases align to TRBD2. CDR1 and CDR2 (germline): MDHEN, SYDVKM. This CDR3 contains 16 residues. The V gene end was trimmed by 5 bases and the J gene end by 3 bases; junction bases not matched to a gene: 4. The CDR3 protein is CASSPRTSGSYNEQFF. Here the CDR3 DNA reads TGTGCCAGCAGTCCTCGGACTAGCGGGAGCTACAATGAGCAGTTCTTC.

The chain recombines TRBV7-2 with TRBJ1-1, with 8 positions matching TRBD1. The germline CDR1 and CDR2 sequences are SGHTA and FQGNSA. The trim removed 2 bases at V and 14 bases at J, leaving 13 bases unmatched. The CDR3 has 14 residues. CDR3 sequence: CASSLTAGGGRGFF. CDR3 in DNA: TGTGCCAGCAGCTTAACGGCAGGGGGCGGGAGGGGCTTCTTT.

CDR3 residues: CASRSRVNTEAFF. DNA for the CDR3: TGCGCCAGCAGGTCCAGGGTGAACACTGAAGCTTTCTTT. The chain uses TRBV5-1 and TRBJ1-1, with D possibly being TRBD1 (5 bases). The V end lost 5 bases, the J end lost 0 bases, and 8 bases lay between the germline ends. Germline lookup yields CDR1 SGHRS and CDR2 YFSETQ. The CDR3 is 13 amino acids.

V and J are TRBV10-1 and TRBJ2-1, with D perhaps TRBD2 (6 bases). The ends were cut back, 2 bases at V and 3 bases at J, with 11 bases in the middle. Germline V CDR1 and CDR2: WNHNN, SYGVQD (reference sequence). The CDR3 spans 15 residues. The CDR3 is CASSEKREDYNEQFF. The CDR3 DNA follows: TGCGCCAGCAGTGAGAAGAGGGAGGACTACAATGAGCAGTTCTTC.

The chain is built from TRBV6-5 and TRBJ1-2; 9 positions match TRBD1. The CDR3 length is 11 residues. The germline V gene encodes CDR1 MNHEY and CDR2 SVGAGI. CDR3 region: CALGTGYGYTF. The CDR3 DNA sequence: TGTGCACTAGGGACAGGGTATGGCTACACCTTC.

V gene TRBV7-2 combines with J gene TRBJ2-1; TRBD2 agrees at 9 bases. The junction had 5 bases not matched to a gene; V was cut back by 5 bases and J by 3 bases. Germline V gene lookup returns CDR1 SGHTA and CDR2 FQGNSA. CDR3 size: 15 residues. This chain's CDR3 is CASSLGLAYYNEQFF. CDR3 in DNA: TGTGCCAGCAGCCTTGGACTAGCGTACTACAATGAGCAGTTCTTC.

The chain links TRBV6-5 to TRBJ2-3; 7 nucleotides match TRBD1. Germline loops: CDR1 MNHEY, CDR2 SVGAGI. The CDR3 sequence is 12 residues long. The junction had 0 bases not matched to a gene; V was cut back by 5 bases and J by 4 bases. DNA for the CDR3: TGTGCCAGCAGTACAGGGGCAGATACGCAGTATTTT. Translated, it gives CASSTGADTQYF.

The chain links TRBV7-9 to TRBJ2-5; TRBD2 agrees at 13 bases. The CDR3 runs 17 residues. Germline V CDR1 and CDR2: SEHNR, FQNEAQ (reference sequence). V trimming: 0 bases; J trimming: 5 bases; junction bases outside the gene matches: 6. CDR3 loop: CASSLATSGRAGETQYF. CDR3 sequence (DNA): TGTGCCAGCAGCTTAGCCACTAGCGGGAGGGCCGGGGAGACCCAGTACTTC.

As DNA, the CDR3 is TGTGCCAGCAGTTCGACAGGGGGTCCTGTCAATGAGCAGTTCTTC. Encoded protein: CASSSTGGPVNEQFF. The V gene is TRBV2, the J gene TRBJ2-1; 9 bases align to TRBD1. The V gene's germline CDR1 is SNHLY and CDR2 FYNNEI. The CDR3 runs 15 residues. The ends lost 5 bases at V and 6 bases at J; junction bases unmatched: 8.

The rearrangement uses TRBV4-1 and TRBJ1-5, with 7 bases matching TRBD1. The J segment lost 3 bases and the V segment lost 4 bases, leaving 9 bases of the junction unmatched. This CDR3 has 16 residues. Germline values: CDR1 MGHRA, CDR2 YSYEKL. CDR3 loop: CASSLTGTEFNQPQHF. The CDR3 DNA follows: TGCGCCAGCAGCCTGACCGGGACAGAGTTCAATCAGCCCCAGCATTTT.

The chain joins TRBV5-1 to TRBJ2-7, with 12 bases aligning to TRBD2. J gave up 2 bases and V 0 bases, and 0 bases lay outside the gene matches. Germline V gives CDR1 SGHRS, CDR2 YFSETQ. The CDR3 runs 15 residues. Here the CDR3 DNA reads TGCGCCAGCAGCTTGGCTAGCGGGAGGGCCTACGAGCAGTACTTC. It encodes CASSLASGRAYEQYF.

V and J are TRBV27 and TRBJ2-1; 8 bases agree with TRBD2. V shed 9 bases, J shed 10 bases, and the junction held 14 bases outside the gene matches. The CDR3 has 14 residues. Per the germline V gene, CDR1 is MNHEY and CDR2 is SMNVEV (reference sequence). The CDR3: CASARNGRASEQFF. Written as DNA, the CDR3 is TGTGCCAGTGCCCGTAACGGGAGGGCCAGCGAGCAGTTCTTC.

Concerning this clone itself: The junction does not match germline at one end; this may be a read error. The V call is TRBV7-7, the J call TRBJ2-3; 11 bases align to TRBD1. CDR1 SSHAT and CDR2 FNYEAQ come from the germline V gene (reference sequence). The CDR3 covers 15 residues. DNA for the CDR3: TGTGCTAGCAGCTCCGGGACAGGGGGGACAGATACGCAGTATTTT. As protein: CASSSGTGGTDTQYF.

J is TRBJ1-1 and V is TRBV19, with 8 bases matching TRBD1. Germline CDR1 reads LNHDA; CDR2 reads SQIVND (reference sequence). The CDR3 sequence is 15 residues long. V was pared by 5 bases and J by 4 bases, with 9 bases of the junction left unmatched. DNA for the CDR3: TGTGCCAGTAGTTCCGACAGGGGCCTGGGCACTGAAGCTTTCTTT. Translation gives CASSSDRGLGTEAFF. The full variable domain, completed using reference TRBV19 and TRBJ1-1, is DGGITQSPKYLFRKEGQNVTLSCEQNLNHDAMYWYRQDPGQGLRLIYYSQIVNDFQKGDIAEGYSVSREKKESFPLTVTSAQKNPTAFYLCASSSDRGLGTEAFFGQGTRLTVV.

The V and J genes are TRBV29-1 and TRBJ1-1, with 7 nucleotides matching TRBD1. The V and J ends lost 3 bases and 5 bases, in that order; junction bases with no gene match: 6. Per the germline V gene, CDR1 is SQVTM and CDR2 is ANQGSEA. CDR3 length: 13 amino acids. The chain's CDR3 is CSVEGTVRTEAFF. The CDR3 nucleotides are TGCAGCGTTGAGGGGACAGTAAGGACTGAAGCTTTCTTT.

The J gene is TRBJ2-1, the V gene TRBV7-2; TRBD2 matches at 16 bases. CDR3 size: 17 residues. V was clipped by 0 bases and J by 12 bases; unmatched bases: 8. Germline V gene data show CDR1 as SGHTA and CDR2 as FQGNSA. In DNA, the CDR3 is TGTGCCAGCAGCTTAGCATACTCGGGACTAGCGGGAGGGGGGCAGTTCTTC. It is translated as CASSLAYSGLAGGGQFF. The whole variable domain, remainder taken from reference TRBV7-2 and TRBJ2-1, is GAGVSQSPSNKVTEKGKDVELRCDPISGHTALYWYRQSLGQGLEFLIYFQGNSAPDKSGLPSDRFSAERTGGSVSTLTIQRTQQEDSAVYLCASSLAYSGLAGGGQFFGPGTRLTVL.